Sequencing of this T cell receptor beta chain was carried out in a study of T-cell reconstitution after alpha-beta-depleted transplantation in children. General study results and limits: The study reportedly traced alpha-beta T cells about two months after transplant to several hundred expanded graft clones. Recipient T cells and thymic progenitors that survived gave rise to the high TCRbeta diversity observed at day 60 in some patients. T-cell counts and diversity at one year post-transplant came mainly from newly produced T cells.

This clonotype was seen only a few times. Its antigen is still unknown. Preparation of the TCRbeta library was carried out with unique molecular identifiers. TCRdb reprocessed the PCR reads via MiXCR and lists one record per CDR3 protein. The table includes 90,000 to 100,000 distinct CDR3 sequences, under 25% detected once. CDR3 length: 13 amino acids. V was trimmed by 4 bases and J by 2 bases, leaving 11 bases between them. The germline V gene has CDR1 GTSNPN and CDR2 SVGIG (reference sequence). The sequence was obtained from a boy younger than 10 with acute lymphoblastic leukemia, due to receive a stem cell transplant. The J gene is TRBJ1-1, the V gene TRBV30, with D uncertain. The specimen comprised PBMCs, sampled before TCRalphabeta/CD19-depleted stem cell transplant. The CDR3 bases are TGTGCCTGGATCTCCGGGTTTAACACTGAAGCTTTCTTT. It specifies CAWISGFNTEAFF.